A selection of T cell receptor beta chains follows, all from one sample in a study of cytomegalovirus exposure and HLA in healthy donors. Produced via immunoSEQ multiplex PCR; TCRdb's table is partial and in-frame only. The sample records fewer than 90,000 clones, about 70% being singletons. Sequenced material: PBMCs. These receptors were obtained from a man aged 35 to 55 in good health and CMV-seropositive. CDR3s include the opening cysteine and the closing phenylalanine or tryptophan. The D gene is left open where the match is weak. Clone sizes are given selectively: once, few, many, or a class where the clone is expanded.

CDR3 DNA,CDR3 protein,J gene,V gene,clone size,D gene
TGTGCCAGCAGTACCGGGACAGCATCCTACGAGCAGTACTTC,CASSTGTASYEQYF,TRBJ2-7,TRBV6-5,few,TRBD1
TGTGCCAGCAGTTCTCCCCGGGGTTCTGGAAACACCATATATTTT,CASSSPRGSGNTIYF,TRBJ1-3,TRBV6-5,-,-
TGTGCCAGCAGTGAAACGCGTTCCCCTAACGCTAGAAGCTACGAGCAGTACTTC,CASSETRSPNARSYEQYF,TRBJ2-7,TRBV6-1,once,-
TGTGCTTCTAGACAGGGGGAGGCGAACACTGAAGCTTTCTTT,CASRQGEANTEAFF,TRBJ1-1,TRBV7-9,-,TRBD1
TGTGCCAGTAGTTTAGGCAGAAAAAACGCTCCTCAAGAGACCCAGTACTTC,CASSLGRKNAPQETQYF,TRBJ2-5,TRBV19,-,-
TGTGCCAGCAGTTTTGGGGGCGTGAACACTGAAGCTTTCTTT,CASSFGGVNTEAFF,TRBJ1-1,TRBV27,-,-
TGTGCCTGGAACCCGGGACAGGGAACAGATACGCAGTATTTT,CAWNPGQGTDTQYF,TRBJ2-3,TRBV30,-,TRBD1
TGTGCCAGCAGCCCGGGACAGGGAGCTAATGAAAAACTGTTTTTT,CASSPGQGANEKLFF,TRBJ1-4,TRBV5-5,few,TRBD1
TGTGCCAGCAGCGTATCCCAGAATAATTCACCCCTCCACTTT,CASSVSQNNSPLHF,TRBJ1-6,TRBV9,-,-
TGTGCCAGCAGTGAAACGGACAGGGGGCCCCACTACGAGCAGTACTTC,CASSETDRGPHYEQYF,TRBJ2-7,TRBV25-1,-,TRBD1
TGTGCCAGCAGTATCAACCGGGACAGTACTAATGAAAAACTGTTTTTT,CASSINRDSTNEKLFF,TRBJ1-4,TRBV28,-,TRBD1
TGTGCCAGCAGTTACTCTGGGGACAGGCTTGGAAACACCATATATTTT,CASSYSGDRLGNTIYF,TRBJ1-3,TRBV6-5,-,TRBD1
TGTGCCACCCTACCGACAGGGCCGAACACTGAAGCTTTCTTT,CATLPTGPNTEAFF,TRBJ1-1,TRBV6-5,few,TRBD1
TGTGCCAGCAGCTTAGTAGCGGGGAGTATGCATGAGCAGTTCTTC,CASSLVAGSMHEQFF,TRBJ2-1,TRBV11-3,-,TRBD2
TGTGCCAGCAGCGTCTACAGGACGGCGGATACGCAGTATTTT,CASSVYRTADTQYF,TRBJ2-3,TRBV9,once,-
TGTGCCAGCAGCTTAGGCGGGACAGGGACAAACATTCAGTACTTC,CASSLGGTGTNIQYF,TRBJ2-4,TRBV7-2,-,TRBD1
TGCGCCAGCAGCTTGGACAGGAGTCTGGGGGAGCTGTTTTTT,CASSLDRSLGELFF,TRBJ2-2,TRBV5-1,-,-
TGTGCCAGCAGTGAAGGTCACTACGAGCAGTACTTC,CASSEGHYEQYF,TRBJ2-7,TRBV6-1,-,-
TGTGCCAGCAGGTCGCCCGGGGGAGGAGATACGCAGTATTTT,CASRSPGGGDTQYF,TRBJ2-3,TRBV6-5,-,-
TGTGCCAGCAGTTTTACAGGGGTTGGGGCCAACGTCCTGACTTTC,CASSFTGVGANVLTF,TRBJ2-6,TRBV28,few,TRBD1
TGTGCCAGCAGTTACTCCCCAGGGCCCATCTACGAGCAGTACTTC,CASSYSPGPIYEQYF,TRBJ2-7,TRBV6-5,-,-
TGTGCCAGCAGCCCCTGGGACAGCCAAAATGAAAAACTGTTTTTT,CASSPWDSQNEKLFF,TRBJ1-4,TRBV14,-,TRBD1
TGCGCCAGCAGTCAACCGAACGGGGGATCGGACGAGCAGTACTTC,CASSQPNGGSDEQYF,TRBJ2-7,TRBV4-1,-,-